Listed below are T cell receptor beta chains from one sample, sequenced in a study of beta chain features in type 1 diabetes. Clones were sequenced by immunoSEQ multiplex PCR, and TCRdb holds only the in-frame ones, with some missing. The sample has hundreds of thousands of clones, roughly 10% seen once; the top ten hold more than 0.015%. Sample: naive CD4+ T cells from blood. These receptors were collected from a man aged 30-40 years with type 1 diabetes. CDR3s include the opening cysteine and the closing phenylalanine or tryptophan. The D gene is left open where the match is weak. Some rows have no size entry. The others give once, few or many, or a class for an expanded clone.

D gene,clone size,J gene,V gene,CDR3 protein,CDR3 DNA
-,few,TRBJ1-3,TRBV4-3,CASRTAGNTIYF,TGCGCCAGCAGGACAGCTGGAAACACCATATATTTT
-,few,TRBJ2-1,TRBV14,CASSLQYNEQFF,TGTGCCAGCAGCCTACAGTACAATGAGCAGTTCTTC
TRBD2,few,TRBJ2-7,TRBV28,CASSQAGEQYF,TGTGCCAGCAGTCAAGCGGGGGAGCAGTACTTC
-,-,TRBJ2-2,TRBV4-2,CASSQEGGANTGELFF,TGTGCCAGCAGCCAAGAGGGGGGAGCGAACACCGGGGAGCTGTTTTTT
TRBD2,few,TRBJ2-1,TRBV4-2,CASSLSGGARGEQFF,TGTGCCAGCAGCCTCAGCGGGGGGGCCCGGGGAGAGCAGTTCTTC
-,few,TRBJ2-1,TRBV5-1,CASSLITSRNYNEQFF,TGCGCCAGCAGCCTCATCACTAGCCGGAACTACAATGAGCAGTTCTTC
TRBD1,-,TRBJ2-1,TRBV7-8,CASSASADRINEQFF,TGTGCCAGCAGCGCTTCGGCGGACAGGATCAATGAGCAGTTCTTC
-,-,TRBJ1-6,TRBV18,CASSPGGVTLHF,TGTGCCAGCTCACCCGGGGGTGTCACCCTCCACTTT
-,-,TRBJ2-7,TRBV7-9,CASSLLESADEQYF,TGTGCCAGCAGCTTACTAGAGAGTGCGGACGAGCAGTACTTC
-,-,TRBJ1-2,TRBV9,CASSVADNLYGYTF,TGTGCCAGCAGCGTAGCGGACAACCTCTATGGCTACACCTTC
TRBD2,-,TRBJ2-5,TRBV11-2,CASSLGATSGDAQETQYF,TGTGCCAGCAGCTTAGGGGCGACTAGCGGGGACGCACAAGAGACCCAGTACTTC
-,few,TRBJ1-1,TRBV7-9,CASSREYLNTEAFF,TGTGCCAGCAGCCGCGAGTACCTGAACACTGAAGCTTTCTTT
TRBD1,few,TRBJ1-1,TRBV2,CASRRLTGANTEAFF,TGTGCCAGCAGACGTTTAACAGGGGCTAACACTGAAGCTTTCTTT
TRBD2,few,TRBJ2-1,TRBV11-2,CASSLPLAGGRSEQFF,TGTGCCAGCAGCTTACCTCTAGCGGGGGGGCGGTCTGAGCAGTTCTTC
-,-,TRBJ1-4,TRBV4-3,CASSQEAGLGEKLFF,TGCGCCAGCAGCCAAGAGGCGGGGTTGGGAGAAAAACTGTTTTTT
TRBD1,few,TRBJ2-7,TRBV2,CASGGTGIGEQYF,TGTGCCAGCGGCGGGACAGGGATAGGCGAGCAGTACTTC
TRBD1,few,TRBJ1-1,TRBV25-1,CASSVGGTGKGGAFF,TGTGCCAGCAGCGTAGGTGGGACAGGGAAAGGAGGAGCTTTCTTT
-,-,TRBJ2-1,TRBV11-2,CASSLAATGRAGQFF,TGTGCCAGCAGCTTAGCGGCGACAGGTCGGGCTGGGCAGTTCTTC
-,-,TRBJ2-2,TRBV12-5,CASGFPPGANTGELFF,TGTGCTAGTGGTTTCCCCCCCGGGGCGAACACCGGGGAGCTGTTTTTT
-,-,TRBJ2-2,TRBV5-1,CASSLTGPGELFF,TGCGCCAGCAGCTTGACAGGGCCCGGGGAGCTGTTTTTT
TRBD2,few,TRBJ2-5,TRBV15,CATSNREGRTQYF,TGTGCCACCAGCAACCGGGAGGGGAGGACCCAGTACTTC
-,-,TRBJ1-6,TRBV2,CASSVGGSSPLHF,TGTGCCAGCAGTGTCGGGGGGAGTTCACCCCTCCACTTT
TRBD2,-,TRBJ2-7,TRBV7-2,CASSEASGGAYEQYF,TGTGCCAGCAGCGAAGCTAGCGGGGGGGCATACGAGCAGTACTTC
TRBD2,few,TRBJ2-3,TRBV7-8,CASSLDNSGGAADTQYF,TGTGCCAGCAGCTTAGATAATAGCGGGGGGGCGGCAGATACGCAGTATTTT
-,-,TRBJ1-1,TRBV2,CASSTGQNTEAFF,TGTGCCAGCAGTACCGGACAGAACACTGAAGCTTTCTTT
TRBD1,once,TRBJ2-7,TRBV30,CAWSGGTGNKNEQYF,TGTGCCTGGAGCGGGGGGACAGGGAACAAGAACGAGCAGTACTTC
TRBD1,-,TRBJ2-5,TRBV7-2,CASSRQGAQETQYF,TGTGCCAGCAGCCGACAGGGGGCTCAAGAGACCCAGTACTTC
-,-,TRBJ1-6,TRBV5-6,CASSSSVGGPINSPLHF,TGTGCCAGCAGCTCCTCAGTGGGGGGACCCATTAATTCACCCCTCCACTTT
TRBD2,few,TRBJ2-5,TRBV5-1,CASSLGGLAGETQYF,TGCGCCAGCAGCTTGGGAGGACTAGCAGGCGAGACCCAGTACTTC
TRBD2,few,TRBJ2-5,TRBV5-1,CASSLARLAGGRETQYF,TGCGCCAGCAGCTTGGCCAGGCTAGCGGGGGGGCGAGAGACCCAGTACTTC
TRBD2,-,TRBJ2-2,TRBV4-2,CASSLETSGVANTGELFF,TGTGCCAGCAGCCTTGAGACTAGCGGGGTAGCAAACACCGGGGAGCTGTTTTTT
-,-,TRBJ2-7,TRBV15,CATSRDEASSYEQYF,TGTGCCACCAGCAGAGATGAGGCAAGCTCCTACGAGCAGTACTTC
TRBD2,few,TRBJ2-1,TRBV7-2,CASSPRTSRGEQFF,TGTGCCAGCAGCCCGCGGACTAGCAGGGGTGAGCAGTTCTTC
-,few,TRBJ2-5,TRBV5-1,CASSLNQRVYESETQYF,TGCGCCAGCAGCTTGAACCAGAGGGTTTATGAATCGGAGACCCAGTACTTC
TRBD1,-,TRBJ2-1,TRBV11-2,CASSLDRENEQFF,TGTGCCAGCAGCCTGGACAGGGAGAATGAGCAGTTCTTC
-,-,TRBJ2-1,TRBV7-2,CASSPPGYNEQFF,TGTGCCAGCAGCCCTCCAGGGTACAATGAGCAGTTCTTC
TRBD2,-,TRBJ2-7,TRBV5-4,CASSLRLAGSSYEQYF,TGTGCCAGCAGCTTGAGACTAGCGGGAAGCTCCTACGAGCAGTACTTC
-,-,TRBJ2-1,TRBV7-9,CASTTGGLYNEQFF,TGTGCCAGCACGACGGGGGGCCTGTACAATGAGCAGTTCTTC
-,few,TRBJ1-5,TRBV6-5,CASSYSYYQPQHF,TGTGCCAGCAGTTACTCGTACTATCAGCCCCAGCATTTT
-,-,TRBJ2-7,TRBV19,CASSTTGSEQYF,TGTGCCAGTAGTACCACAGGGTCCGAGCAGTACTTC
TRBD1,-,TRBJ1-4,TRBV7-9,CASSLGTGNEKLFF,TGTGCCAGCAGCCTCGGGACAGGGAATGAAAAACTGTTTTTT
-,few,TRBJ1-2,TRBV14,CASSHSYRVHYGYTF,TGTGCCAGCAGCCATTCATACAGGGTCCACTATGGCTACACCTTC
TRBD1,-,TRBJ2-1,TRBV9,CASSVGQGAGNEQFF,TGTGCCAGCAGCGTAGGACAGGGGGCGGGAAATGAGCAGTTCTTC
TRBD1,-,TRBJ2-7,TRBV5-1,CASSATAGTGKQYF,TGCGCCAGCAGCGCTACTGCCGGGACAGGGAAGCAGTACTTC
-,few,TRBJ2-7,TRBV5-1,CASSYEVSYEQYF,TGCGCCAGCAGCTACGAGGTTTCCTACGAGCAGTACTTC
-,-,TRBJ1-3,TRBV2,CASRPQVYGNTIYF,TGTGCCAGCAGGCCACAGGTCTATGGAAACACCATATATTTT
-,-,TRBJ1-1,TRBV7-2,CASSWGGVRNTEAFF,TGTGCCAGCAGCTGGGGAGGGGTTAGGAACACTGAAGCTTTCTTT
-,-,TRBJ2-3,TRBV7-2,CASSSTRRASTDTQYF,TGTGCCAGCAGCTCCACTCGCAGGGCAAGCACAGATACGCAGTATTTT
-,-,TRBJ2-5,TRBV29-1,CSVEDTGGGETQYF,TGCAGCGTTGAAGATACAGGGGGAGGGGAGACCCAGTACTTC
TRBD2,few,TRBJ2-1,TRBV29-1,CSVTERGRGNEQFF,TGCAGCGTGACTGAGCGGGGGCGAGGCAATGAGCAGTTCTTC
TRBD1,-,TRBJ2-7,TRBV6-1,CASSGAGTGYEQYF,TGTGCCAGCAGTGGCGCCGGGACAGGCTACGAGCAGTACTTC
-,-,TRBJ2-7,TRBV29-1,CSAGDYEQYF,TGCAGCGCAGGGGACTACGAGCAGTACTTC
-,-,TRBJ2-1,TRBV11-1,CASSLSGSPYNEQFF,TGTGCCAGCAGCTTATCCGGTTCCCCCTACAATGAGCAGTTCTTC
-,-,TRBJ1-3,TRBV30,CAFSVSSGNTIYF,TGTGCCTTTTCCGTCAGCTCTGGAAACACCATATATTTT
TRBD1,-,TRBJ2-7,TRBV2,CASTAGQGAGEQYF,TGTGCCAGCACCGCCGGACAGGGGGCTGGGGAGCAGTACTTC